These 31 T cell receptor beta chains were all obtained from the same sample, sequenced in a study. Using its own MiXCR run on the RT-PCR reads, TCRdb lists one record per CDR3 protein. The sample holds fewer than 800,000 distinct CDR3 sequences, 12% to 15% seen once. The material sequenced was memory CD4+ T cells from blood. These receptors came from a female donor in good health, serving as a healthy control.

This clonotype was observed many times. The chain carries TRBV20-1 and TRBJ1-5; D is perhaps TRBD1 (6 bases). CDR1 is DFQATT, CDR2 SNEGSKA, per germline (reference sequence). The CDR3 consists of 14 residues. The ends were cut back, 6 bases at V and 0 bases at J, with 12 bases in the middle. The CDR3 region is CSAVQGFSNQPQHF. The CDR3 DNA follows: TGCAGTGCCGTCCAGGGGTTTAGCAATCAGCCCCAGCATTTT.

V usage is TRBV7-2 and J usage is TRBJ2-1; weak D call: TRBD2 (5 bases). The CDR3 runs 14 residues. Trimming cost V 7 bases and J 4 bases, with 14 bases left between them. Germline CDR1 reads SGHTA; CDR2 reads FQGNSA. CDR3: CASKEERHYNEQFF. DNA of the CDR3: TGTGCCAGCAAGGAGGAGCGACATTACAATGAGCAGTTCTTC.

Here the CDR3 DNA reads TGTGCCAGCTCTCAAGGAGGGCCTCTCTGGGAGCAGTACTTC. This codes for CASSQGGPLWEQYF. V and J are TRBV9 and TRBJ2-7; tentatively, D is TRBD2 (6 bases). Between the trimmed V and J ends, which lost 7 bases and 7 bases, there was a span of 21 bases. In germline, CDR1 is SGDLS, CDR2 YYNGEE. This CDR3 spans 14 amino acids.

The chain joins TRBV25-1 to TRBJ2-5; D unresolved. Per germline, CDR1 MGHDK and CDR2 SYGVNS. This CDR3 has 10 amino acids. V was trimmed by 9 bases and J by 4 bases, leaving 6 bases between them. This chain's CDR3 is CARLRETQYF. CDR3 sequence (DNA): TGTGCCAGACTGAGAGAGACCCAGTACTTC.

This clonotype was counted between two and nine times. The CDR3 protein is CASSSRGTSGRDTQYF. As DNA, the CDR3 is TGTGCCAGCAGCTCCCGCGGGACTAGCGGTAGAGATACGCAGTATTTT. The chain links TRBV7-3 to TRBJ2-3; 11 bases match TRBD2. The CDR3 has 16 amino acids. Losses at the gene ends were 4 bases for V and 5 bases for J; bases not matched to a gene: 8. The V gene's germline CDR1 is SGHTA and CDR2 FQGTGA. The variable domain in full, with the rest retrieved from reference TRBV7-3 and TRBJ2-3, is GAGVSQTPSNKVTEKGKYVELRCDPISGHTALYWYRQSLGQGPEFLIYFQGTGAADDSGLPNDRFFAVRPEGSVSTLKIQRTERGDSAVYLCASSSRGTSGRDTQYFGPGTRLTVL.

The CDR3 coding sequence is TGCAGCGTTGCACTGACAGCCCAAGCAGATACGCAGTATTTT. It specifies CSVALTAQADTQYF. The chain couples TRBV29-1 to TRBJ2-3; perhaps TRBD1 as D (5 bases). Germline V gene sequence: CDR1 SQVTM, CDR2 ANQGSEA. The CDR3 has 14 amino acids. V was pared by 4 bases and J by 4 bases, with 15 bases between.

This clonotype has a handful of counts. The CDR3 nucleotides are TGCAGTGGTACAGCGGGAATGGAGACCCAGTACTTC. It translates to CSGTAGMETQYF. The rearrangement uses TRBV20-1 and TRBJ2-5; 7 bases are a match to TRBD2. V was pared by 7 bases and J by 5 bases, with 7 bases of the junction left unmatched. Germline V lookup: CDR1 DFQATT, CDR2 SNEGSKA (reference sequence). The CDR3 length is 12 residues.

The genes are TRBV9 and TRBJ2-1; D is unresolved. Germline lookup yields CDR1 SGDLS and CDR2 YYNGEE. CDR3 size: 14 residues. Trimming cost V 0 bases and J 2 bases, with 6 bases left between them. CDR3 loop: CASSVAITYNEQFF. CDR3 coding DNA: TGTGCCAGCAGCGTAGCGATTACCTACAATGAGCAGTTCTTC. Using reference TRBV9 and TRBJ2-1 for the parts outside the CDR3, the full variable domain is DSGVTQTPKHLITATGQRVTLRCSPRSGDLSVYWYQQSLDQGLQFLIQYYNGEERAKGNILERFSAQQFPDLHSELNLSSLELGDSALYFCASSVAITYNEQFFGPGTRLTVL.

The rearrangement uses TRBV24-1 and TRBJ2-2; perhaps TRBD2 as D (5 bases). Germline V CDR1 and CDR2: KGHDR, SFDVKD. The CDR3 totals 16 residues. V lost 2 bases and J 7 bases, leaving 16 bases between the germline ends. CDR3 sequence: CATSDSFRGSDGELFF. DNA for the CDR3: TGTGCCACCAGTGATTCATTCCGAGGGAGTGACGGGGAGCTGTTTTTT.

CDR3 sequence: CASSYRLAGGQSNTQYF. The DNA for the CDR3 is TGTGCCAGCAGTTACCGACTAGCGGGAGGGCAATCGAATACGCAGTATTTT. The chain has TRBV6-2 or TRBV6-3 and TRBJ2-3; TRBD2 agrees at 14 bases. The ends lost 2 bases at V and 7 bases at J; junction bases unmatched: 8. The CDR3 sequence is 17 residues long. CDR1 MNHEY and CDR2 SVGEGT come from the germline V gene.

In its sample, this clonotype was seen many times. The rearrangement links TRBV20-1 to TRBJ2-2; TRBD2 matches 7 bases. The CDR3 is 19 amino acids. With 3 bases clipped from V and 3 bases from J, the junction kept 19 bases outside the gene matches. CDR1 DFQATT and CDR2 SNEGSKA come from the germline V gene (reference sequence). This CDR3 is CSARPFCVRRELHTGELFF. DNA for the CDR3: TGCAGTGCTAGGCCGTTTTGCGTGCGGCGGGAGTTACACACCGGGGAGCTGTTTTTT.

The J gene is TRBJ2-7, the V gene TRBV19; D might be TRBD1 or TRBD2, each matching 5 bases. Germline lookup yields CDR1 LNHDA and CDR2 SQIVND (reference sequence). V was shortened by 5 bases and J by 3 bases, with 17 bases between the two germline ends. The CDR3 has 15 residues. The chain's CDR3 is CASSLKPGRVYEQYF. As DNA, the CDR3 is TGTGCCAGTAGTCTCAAGCCAGGGAGAGTCTACGAGCAGTACTTC.

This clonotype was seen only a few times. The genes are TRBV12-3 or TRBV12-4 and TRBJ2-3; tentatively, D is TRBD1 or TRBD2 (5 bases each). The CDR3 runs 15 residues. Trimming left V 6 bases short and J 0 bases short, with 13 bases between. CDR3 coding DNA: TGTGCCAGCAGACCGGACTGGGGGAGCACAGATACGCAGTATTTT. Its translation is CASRPDWGSTDTQYF.

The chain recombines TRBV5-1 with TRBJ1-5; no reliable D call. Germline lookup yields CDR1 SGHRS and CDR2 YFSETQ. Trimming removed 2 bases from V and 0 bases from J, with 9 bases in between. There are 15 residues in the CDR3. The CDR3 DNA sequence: TGCGCCAGCAGCTTAGGGCATCCTAGCAATCAGCCCCAGCATTTT. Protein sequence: CASSLGHPSNQPQHF.

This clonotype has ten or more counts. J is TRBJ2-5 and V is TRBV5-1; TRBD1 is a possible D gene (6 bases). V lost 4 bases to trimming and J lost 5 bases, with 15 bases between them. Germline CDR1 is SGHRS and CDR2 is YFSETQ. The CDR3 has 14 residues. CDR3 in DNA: TGCGCCAGCAGCCCCCGGGACACTGTTGAGACCCAGTACTTC. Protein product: CASSPRDTVETQYF.

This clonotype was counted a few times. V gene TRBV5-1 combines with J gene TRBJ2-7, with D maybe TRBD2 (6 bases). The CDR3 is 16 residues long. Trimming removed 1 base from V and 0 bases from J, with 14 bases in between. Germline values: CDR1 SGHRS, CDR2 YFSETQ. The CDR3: CASSLLFPGVSYEQYF. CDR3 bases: TGCGCCAGCAGCTTGCTCTTTCCGGGGGTCTCCTACGAGCAGTACTTC.

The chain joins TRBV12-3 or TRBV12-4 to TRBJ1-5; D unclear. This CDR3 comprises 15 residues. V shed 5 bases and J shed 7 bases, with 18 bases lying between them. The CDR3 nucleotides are TGTGCCAGCAGTAACCCGACGGGCGGGAGGCAGCCCCAGCATTTT. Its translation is CASSNPTGGRQPQHF.

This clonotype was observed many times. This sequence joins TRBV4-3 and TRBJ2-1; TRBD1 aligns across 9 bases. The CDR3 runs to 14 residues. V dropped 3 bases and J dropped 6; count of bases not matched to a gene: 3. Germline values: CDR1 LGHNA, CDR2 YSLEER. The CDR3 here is CASSQGTGSNEQFF. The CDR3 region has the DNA TGCGCCAGCAGCCAGGGGACAGGGTCCAATGAGCAGTTCTTC.

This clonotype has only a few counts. CDR3 sequence (DNA): TGTGCCAGCAGCCAAGAGGGGGCCTACGAGCAGTACTTC. Translating gives CASSQEGAYEQYF. The J gene is TRBJ2-7, the V gene TRBV3-1, with D perhaps TRBD1 or TRBD2 (5 bases each). Germline CDR1 is LGHDT and CDR2 is YNNKEL (reference sequence). The CDR3 has 13 residues. The V gene lost 0 bases and the J gene lost 2 bases, with 5 bases spanning the gap.

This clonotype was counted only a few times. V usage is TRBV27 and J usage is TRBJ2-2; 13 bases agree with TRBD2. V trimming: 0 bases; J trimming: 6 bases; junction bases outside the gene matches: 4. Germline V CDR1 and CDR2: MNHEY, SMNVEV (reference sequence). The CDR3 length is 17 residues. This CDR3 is CASSLSLAGGPAGELFF. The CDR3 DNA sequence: TGTGCCAGCAGTTTATCACTAGCGGGAGGGCCGGCCGGGGAGCTGTTTTTT.

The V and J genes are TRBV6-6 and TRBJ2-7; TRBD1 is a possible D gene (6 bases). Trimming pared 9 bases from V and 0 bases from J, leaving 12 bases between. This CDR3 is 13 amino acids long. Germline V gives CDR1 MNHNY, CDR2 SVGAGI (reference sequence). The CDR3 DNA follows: TGTGCCAGTAAGAGGGGGACCTCCTACGAGCAGTACTTC. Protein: CASKRGTSYEQYF.

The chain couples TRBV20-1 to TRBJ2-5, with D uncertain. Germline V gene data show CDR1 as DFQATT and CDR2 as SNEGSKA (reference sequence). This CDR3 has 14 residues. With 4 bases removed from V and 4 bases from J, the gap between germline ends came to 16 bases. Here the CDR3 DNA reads TGCAGTGCTACCCAAAGGCTGTATGGAGAGACCCAGTACTTC. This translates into CSATQRLYGETQYF.

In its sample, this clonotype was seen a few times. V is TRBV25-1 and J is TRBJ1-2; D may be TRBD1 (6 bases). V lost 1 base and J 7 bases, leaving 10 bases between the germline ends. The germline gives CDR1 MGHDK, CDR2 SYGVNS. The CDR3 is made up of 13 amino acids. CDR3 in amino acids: CASSEFGQSGYTF. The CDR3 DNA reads TGTGCCAGCAGTGAATTCGGACAGAGTGGCTACACCTTC.

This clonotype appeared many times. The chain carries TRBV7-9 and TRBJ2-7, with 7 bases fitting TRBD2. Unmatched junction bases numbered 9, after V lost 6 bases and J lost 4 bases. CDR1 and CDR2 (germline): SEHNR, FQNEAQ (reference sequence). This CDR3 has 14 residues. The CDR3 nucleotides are TGTGCCAGCAGTCCCCGGACTAGTAGTTACGAGCAGTACTTC. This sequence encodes CASSPRTSSYEQYF.

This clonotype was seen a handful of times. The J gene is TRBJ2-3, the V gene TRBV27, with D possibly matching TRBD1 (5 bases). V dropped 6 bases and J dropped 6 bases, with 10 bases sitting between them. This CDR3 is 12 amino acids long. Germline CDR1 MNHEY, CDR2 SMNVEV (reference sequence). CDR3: CASRGRGDTQYF. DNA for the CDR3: TGTGCCAGCAGGGGAAGGGGCGATACGCAGTATTTT.

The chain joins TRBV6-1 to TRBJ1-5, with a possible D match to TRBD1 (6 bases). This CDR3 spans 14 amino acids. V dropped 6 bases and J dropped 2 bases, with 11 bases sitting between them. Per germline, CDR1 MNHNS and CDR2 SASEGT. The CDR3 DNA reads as TGTGCCAGCAGCAACAGGGTGGGCAATCAGCCCCAGCATTTT. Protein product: CASSNRVGNQPQHF.

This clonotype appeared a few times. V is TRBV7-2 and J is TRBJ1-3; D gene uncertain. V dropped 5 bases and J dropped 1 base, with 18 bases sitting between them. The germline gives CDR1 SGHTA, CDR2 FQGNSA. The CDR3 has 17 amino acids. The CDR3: CASSPRSGAGSGNTIYF. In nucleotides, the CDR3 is TGTGCCAGCAGCCCTCGTTCCGGAGCCGGGTCTGGAAACACCATATATTTT.

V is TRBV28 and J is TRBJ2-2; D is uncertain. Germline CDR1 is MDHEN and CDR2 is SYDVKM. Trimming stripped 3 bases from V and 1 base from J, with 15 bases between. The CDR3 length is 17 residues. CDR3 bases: TGTGCCAGCAGTTTTTTGCAGGCTGACTTGAACACCGGGGAGCTGTTTTTT. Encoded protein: CASSFLQADLNTGELFF.

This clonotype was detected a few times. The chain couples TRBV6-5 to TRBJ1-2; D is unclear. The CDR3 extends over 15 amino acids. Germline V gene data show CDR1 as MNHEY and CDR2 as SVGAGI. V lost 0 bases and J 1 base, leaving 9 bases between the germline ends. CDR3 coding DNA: TGTGCCAGCAGTTACTCATGGGCCAGTAACTATGGCTACACCTTC. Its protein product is CASSYSWASNYGYTF.

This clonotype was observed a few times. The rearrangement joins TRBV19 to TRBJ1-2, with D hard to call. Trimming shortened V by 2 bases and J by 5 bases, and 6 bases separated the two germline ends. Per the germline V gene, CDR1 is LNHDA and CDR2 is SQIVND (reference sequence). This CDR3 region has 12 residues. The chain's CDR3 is CASSISGYGYTF. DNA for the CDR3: TGTGCCAGTAGTATATCGGGGTATGGCTACACCTTC.

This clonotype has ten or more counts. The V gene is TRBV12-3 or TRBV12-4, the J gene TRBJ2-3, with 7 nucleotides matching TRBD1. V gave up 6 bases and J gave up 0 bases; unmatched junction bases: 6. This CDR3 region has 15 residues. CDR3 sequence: CASSHRGVSTDTQYF. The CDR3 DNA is TGTGCCAGCAGCCACAGGGGAGTTAGCACAGATACGCAGTATTTT.